The 27 T cell receptor beta chains reported below all come from one sample, sequenced in a study of T cells generated in artificial thymic organoids. Their specific antigens are unknown. Organoids aggregated human HSPCs with DLL1-transduced murine MS5 stromal cells. FACS-sorted CD34+CD3- hematopoietic stem and progenitor cells, with residual T cells removed, seeded the organoids. Semi-nested PCR with reverse primers in the TRAC or TRBC constant regions amplified each chain separately. TCRdb independently ran MiXCR on the 5' RACE reads; one entry per CDR3 protein. The profile shows 7,500 to 8,000 distinct CDR3 sequences, 20% to 30% of them singletons. Input material: naive CD8+ T cells grown in artificial thymic organoids from cord blood stem and progenitor cells. Sample subset: CD3+TCRalphabeta+CD8SP T cells; for blood, CD45RO-CCR7+ naive CD8+ T cells. All receptors derive from a human donor who gave cord blood stem cells for thymic organoid culture, a cardiac surgery patient who gave postnatal thymus, or a blood donor (not recorded which).

Comment on this clonotype: A junction end diverges from the germline sequence, so it may reflect a read error. The chain recombines TRBV20-1 with TRBJ2-7; a possible D gene is TRBD2 (5 bases). Per the germline V gene, CDR1 is DFQATT and CDR2 is SNEGSKA (reference sequence). There are 11 residues in the CDR3. This CDR3 reads CSGGGSYEQCF. Here the CDR3 DNA reads TGCAGTGGTGGAGGATCCTACGAGCAGTGCTTC.

Remarks on this clonotype: This sequence may be a read error, since a much larger clone differs from it by one base. This sequence joins TRBV7-3 and TRBJ2-2, with D tentatively TRBD1 or TRBD2 (5 bases each). Germline V gives CDR1 SGHTA, CDR2 FQGTGA. CDR3 length: 13 amino acids. In DNA form, the CDR3 reads TGTGCCAGCAGCCCGGGACCTTACGGGGAGCTGCTTTTT. It codes for CASSPGPYGELLF.

The chain is built from TRBV29-1 and TRBJ2-5; D might be TRBD2 (5 bases). Trimming removed 4 bases from V and 5 bases from J, with 14 bases in between. CDR1 is SQVTM and CDR2 is ANQGSEA in the germline V gene. This CDR3 has 13 amino acids. In DNA, the CDR3 is TGCAGCGTTGGGGGAGCCGGCGGGGAGACCCAGTACTTC. Translation gives CSVGGAGGETQYF.

On this clonotype: A much larger clonotype is one base distant, so this may be a read error. The chain is built from TRBV18 and TRBJ2-5; D gene unclear. V lost 8 bases and J 3 bases, leaving 7 bases between the germline ends. Germline CDR1 and CDR2: KGHSH and LQKENI. This CDR3 has 11 residues. Written as DNA, the CDR3 is TGTGCCAGCCCTCTCGAAGAGACCCAGTACTTC. This translates into CASPLEETQYF.

The chain carries TRBV5-1 and TRBJ1-3, with D possibly TRBD1 on 6 matching bases. The CDR3 consists of 14 residues. Per germline, CDR1 SGHRS and CDR2 YFSETQ. Trimming stripped 4 bases from V and 4 bases from J, with 12 bases between. The CDR3 here is CASSTGTVGNTIYF. The CDR3, as DNA: TGCGCCAGCAGCACAGGGACGGTAGGAAACACCATATATTTT. The full variable domain, in which reference TRBV5-1 and TRBJ1-3 provide the parts outside the CDR3, is KAGVTQTPRYLIKTRGQQVTLSCSPISGHRSVSWYQQTPGQGLQFLFEYFSETQRNKGNFPGRFSGRQFSNSRSEMNVSTLELGDSALYLCASSTGTVGNTIYFGEGSWLTVV.

The V gene is TRBV24-1, the J gene TRBJ2-5, with D possibly TRBD2 on 5 matching bases. The germline CDR1 and CDR2 sequences are KGHDR and SFDVKD. Trimming cost V 4 bases and J 3 bases, with 8 bases left between them. The CDR3 runs to 13 residues. CDR3 sequence reads: CATSDREKETQYF. The CDR3 nucleotides are TGTGCCACCAGTGACCGGGAAAAAGAGACCCAGTACTTC.

With regard to this clonotype: A much larger clone differs by one base, so this may be a read error. As DNA, the CDR3 is TGCGCCAGCGGCTGGGGGCTAGGAACTGAAGCTTTCTTT. Translated: CASGWGLGTEAFF. The V gene is TRBV4-1, the J gene TRBJ1-1; TRBD1 might be the D (6 bases). V was clipped by 8 bases and J by 5 bases, with 15 bases between them. The CDR3 covers 13 residues. In germline, CDR1 is MGHRA, CDR2 YSYEKL.

V and J are TRBV11-2 and TRBJ1-2; no clear D. CDR1 is SGHAT, CDR2 FQNNGV, per germline. The CDR3 contains 14 residues. Trimming pared 5 bases from V and 4 bases from J, leaving 14 bases between. This CDR3 reads CASSHGPNTYGYTF. The CDR3 DNA follows: TGTGCCAGCAGCCATGGTCCGAACACCTATGGCTACACCTTC.

In this sample, this clonotype turned up a few times. V gene TRBV10-2 combines with J gene TRBJ2-4, with 9 positions matching TRBD1. From germline, CDR1 is WSHSY and CDR2 SAAADI. The CDR3 runs to 13 residues. The J segment lost 6 bases and the V segment lost 6 bases, leaving 3 bases of the junction unmatched. The CDR3 DNA sequence: TGCGCCAGCAGAGGGACAGGGAGAAACATTCAGTACTTC. Its translation is CASRGTGRNIQYF.

This chain connects TRBV5-6 to TRBJ1-2, with TRBD1 matching 8 bases. Germline CDR1 SGHDT, CDR2 YYEEEE. Trimming cost V 0 bases and J 3 bases; bases outside gene matches: 16. This CDR3 comprises 19 residues. As DNA, the CDR3 is TGTGCCAGCAGCTTGGGATGGGGGACAGGTCTGGGGGTCTACTATGGCTACACCTTC. Protein sequence: CASSLGWGTGLGVYYGYTF.

The chain joins TRBV5-6 to TRBJ2-2; D is possibly TRBD1 (6 bases). Germline CDR1 is SGHDT and CDR2 is YYEEEE. This CDR3 has 16 residues. V lost 4 bases and J lost 1, with 14 bases in between. CDR3 bases: TGTGCCAGCAGCATTGGATACAGGGAGAACACCGGGGAGCTGTTTTTT. Translation: CASSIGYRENTGELFF.

This clonotype rates as medium-sized. The genes are TRBV10-3 and TRBJ1-2; 7 bases fit TRBD1. The CDR3 loop spans 12 amino acids. The trim removed 7 bases at V and 2 bases at J, leaving 1 base unmatched. Germline CDR1 and CDR2: ENHRY and SYGVKD. This chain's CDR3 is CAIMGQNYGYTF. As DNA, the CDR3 is TGTGCCATCATGGGACAGAACTATGGCTACACCTTC.

The chain links TRBV5-1 to TRBJ2-5; TRBD2 agrees at 12 bases. The V segment lost 4 bases and the J segment 4 bases; nucleotides outside the gene matches: 17. This CDR3 has 19 residues. CDR1 is SGHRS, CDR2 YFSETQ, per germline. For the CDR3, the DNA is TGCGCCAGCAGCCCGGAGTGGGCTAGCGGGGGGGACTACCTAGAGACCCAGTACTTC. It specifies CASSPEWASGGDYLETQYF.

Sample share makes this clonotype medium-sized. The CDR3 reads CASSGRSKYIYF. The DNA for the CDR3 is TGTGCCAGCAGTGGGAGGTCCAAATACATATATTTT. The rearrangement uses TRBV2 and TRBJ1-3; D is unclear. The V end was cut by 4 bases, the J end by 12 bases, with 13 bases between. Germline CDR1 and CDR2: SNHLY and FYNNEI. This CDR3 comprises 12 residues. Full variable domain (rest looked up from reference TRBV2 and TRBJ1-3): EPEVTQTPSHQVTQMGQEVILRCVPISNHLYFYWYRQILGQKVEFLVSFYNNEISEKSEIFDDQFSVERPDGSNFTLKIRSTKLEDSAMYFCASSGRSKYIYFGEGSWLTVV.

This clonotype appeared a few times. This chain links TRBV6-5 with TRBJ2-2, with D perhaps matching TRBD1 (5 bases). The CDR3 has 14 amino acids. The germline V and J ends were trimmed by 4 bases and 5 bases, with 11 bases remaining between them. From germline, CDR1 is MNHEY and CDR2 SVGAGI. The CDR3 DNA sequence: TGTGCCAGCAGTTTGAAGGGGTGTACCGGGGAGCTGTTTTTT. As protein: CASSLKGCTGELFF.

There are a few counts of this clonotype. The chain recombines TRBV25-1 with TRBJ2-5; the D gene is possibly TRBD2 (6 bases). The CDR3 is 13 residues long. Trimming took off 5 bases at V and 5 bases at J, with 12 bases between the two ends. Germline CDR1 is MGHDK and CDR2 is SYGVNS. CDR3 DNA: TGTGCCAGCAGTCAAATTGGGGGGGAGACCCAGTACTTC. As protein: CASSQIGGETQYF.

The chain has TRBV6-2 or TRBV6-3 and TRBJ1-1; D not resolved. Trimming shortened V by 2 bases and J by 4 bases, and 2 bases separated the two germline ends. Germline V gene sequence: CDR1 MNHEY, CDR2 SVGEGT. This CDR3 has 11 residues. DNA for the CDR3: TGTGCCAGCAGTTACGGCACTGAAGCTTTCTTT. Amino acids: CASSYGTEAFF.

This rearrangement joins TRBV6-2 or TRBV6-3 to TRBJ2-2; D is uncertain. V was cut by 2 bases and J by 8 bases, with 3 bases left in between. In germline, CDR1 is MNHEY, CDR2 SVGEGT. The CDR3 totals 11 residues. The CDR3 here is CASSYEGELFF. CDR3 DNA: TGTGCCAGCAGTTACGAAGGGGAGCTGTTTTTT.

In its sample, this clonotype ranks as large (0.1 to 1%). This chain joins TRBV12-3 or TRBV12-4 and TRBJ2-5; 8 bases are shared with TRBD2. The CDR3 sequence is 16 residues long. V lost 4 bases to trimming and J lost 6 bases; unmatched junction nucleotides: 13. The CDR3 coding sequence is TGTGCCAGCAGTTCAGGGAGCGGGGGCCCTGACAAGACCCAGTACTTC. Its protein product is CASSSGSGGPDKTQYF.

This rearrangement joins TRBV7-9 to TRBJ2-7, with a possible D match to TRBD1 (5 bases). Trimming pared 3 bases from V and 3 bases from J, leaving 12 bases between. Germline values: CDR1 SEHNR, CDR2 FQNEAQ (reference sequence). CDR3 length: 14 amino acids. CDR3 region: CASSFSPQGYEQYF. DNA of the CDR3: TGTGCCAGCAGCTTTAGCCCGCAGGGCTACGAGCAGTACTTC.

The V and J genes are TRBV7-4 and TRBJ2-4; D uncertain. The CDR3 runs 14 residues. Germline V gives CDR1 SGHVT, CDR2 SQSDAQ. The V end was cut by 5 bases, the J end by 0 bases, with 8 bases between. The CDR3, as DNA: TGTGCCAGCAGCCCCCAACTAGCCAAAAACATTCAGTACTTC. It translates to CASSPQLAKNIQYF. Using reference TRBV7-4 and TRBJ2-4 for the parts outside the CDR3, the full variable domain is GAGVSQSPRYKVAKRGRDVALRCDSISGHVTLYWYRQTLGQGSEVLTYSQSDAQRDKSGRPSGRFSAERPERSVSTLKIQRTEQGDSAVYLCASSPQLAKNIQYFGAGTRLSVL.

Notes on this clonotype: A much larger clone is a single base away; this may be a read error. The rearrangement joins TRBV29-1 to TRBJ2-7; TRBD1 is a possible D gene (6 bases). The CDR3 spans 12 residues. The V gene's germline CDR1 is SQVTM and CDR2 ANQGSEA. CDR3 sequence: CSVAGVAYEQCF. CDR3 DNA: TGCAGCGTTGCAGGGGTGGCCTACGAGCAGTGCTTC.

The sample holds a few counts of this clonotype. The chain links TRBV4-2 to TRBJ2-2; 7 positions agree with TRBD2. The CDR3 runs to 14 residues. The germline V gene encodes CDR1 LGHNA and CDR2 YNFKEQ. J lost 3 bases, V lost 3 bases, and 1 base had no gene match. CDR3 sequence reads: CASSHAGDTGELFF. The CDR3 DNA sequence: TGTGCCAGCAGCCACGCGGGGGACACCGGGGAGCTGTTTTTT.

The chain is built from TRBV5-6 and TRBJ2-7; D is perhaps TRBD1 or TRBD2 (6 bases each). Germline V gene data show CDR1 as SGHDT and CDR2 as YYEEEE. CDR3 length: 13 amino acids. Trimming removed 3 bases at V and 5 bases at J, with 12 bases between. The CDR3 coding sequence is TGTGCCAGCAGCTGGGCGAGGGGGGACGAGCAGTACTTC. This codes for CASSWARGDEQYF.

This clonotype was counted a single time. A read error may be the cause here, since a much bigger clone is one base away. The gene calls are TRBV9 and TRBJ2-5; a weak D match, TRBD2 (6 bases). Germline-derived CDR1 and CDR2 are SGDLS and YYNGEE. The length of the CDR3 is 15 residues. The CDR3 DNA reads as TGTGCCAGCAGCGTAGGAAGACTAGAGGTAGAGACCCAGCACTTC. It yields the protein CASSVGRLEVETQHF. The full variable domain, rest sourced from reference TRBV9 and TRBJ2-5, is DSGVTQTPKHLITATGQRVTLRCSPRSGDLSVYWYQQSLDQGLQFLIQYYNGEERAKGNILERFSAQQFPDLHSELNLSSLELGDSALYFCASSVGRLEVETQHFGPGTRLLVL.

This clonotype appeared a few times. The chain uses TRBV12-3 or TRBV12-4 and TRBJ1-1, with D hard to call. V lost 1 base to trimming and J lost 3 bases, with 12 bases between them. This CDR3 spans 15 amino acids. CDR3 sequence reads: CASSLVSRLDTEAFF. The CDR3 DNA reads TGTGCCAGCAGTTTAGTTAGCAGATTGGACACTGAAGCTTTCTTT.

The rearrangement uses TRBV4-1 and TRBJ2-7; D is uncertain. The CDR3 covers 14 residues. Trimming removed 1 base from V and 2 bases from J, with 9 bases in between. In germline, CDR1 is MGHRA, CDR2 YSYEKL. CDR3 nucleotides: TGCGCCAGCAGCCAAGGCGCAGCTCCCTACGAGCAGTACTTC. Residues: CASSQGAAPYEQYF.